Listed below are T cell receptor beta chains from one sample, sequenced in a study of molecular identifiers for immune sequencing clone quantification. One entry per CDR3 protein, called by TCRdb with MiXCR from the PCR reads. The sample holds just under 65,000 distinct CDR3 sequences; under 20% are singletons and the top ten take approximately 1.5%. The material sequenced was naive CD8+ T cells from blood, with Jurkat cell RNA spiked in. The receptor source for this set is a human donor in good health. Some libraries in this study had Jurkat cell RNA spiked in. The conserved cysteine and the conserved F or W are not part of the CDR3 here.

j_call v_call cdr3_aa
TRBJ1-4 TRBV20-1 SAGDPNRAQDEKLF
TRBJ2-1 TRBV24-1 ATSETSGYNEQF
TRBJ2-1 TRBV28 ASSSDRYNEQF
TRBJ2-6 TRBV13 ASSPGISGANVLT
TRBJ2-5 TRBV28 ASSLWDRQETQY
TRBJ2-5 TRBV28 ASSFRDLRGQETQY
TRBJ1-4 TRBV4-1 ASSQVTGNEKLF
TRBJ2-1 TRBV7-9 ASSLVPLEQF
TRBJ2-7 TRBV28 ASALTVVGYEQY
TRBJ1-1 TRBV4-1 ASSQEPSGNTEAF
TRBJ2-6 TRBV30 AWSRASGANVLT
TRBJ1-1 TRBV2 ATGDTSNTEAF
TRBJ1-1 TRBV2 ASRGQGDTEAF
TRBJ2-5 TRBV4-3 ASSLTVSNPQY
TRBJ2-4 TRBV6-2/TRBV6-3 ASSPTAEAKNIQY
TRBJ2-7 TRBV7-2 ASSTGLFYEQY
TRBJ1-2 TRBV29-1 SVAGQRDNYGYT
TRBJ2-1 TRBV27 ASSLVGTGDEQF
TRBJ2-7 TRBV7-7 ASSSVLGDEQY
TRBJ2-3 TRBV29-1 SVEVNIAGGPFLYTDTQY
TRBJ2-1 TRBV11-2 ASSASGSNYNEQF
TRBJ1-1 TRBV30 AWSRGHTEAF
TRBJ1-2 TRBV28 ASSSRQVVGGKDYGYT
TRBJ2-3 TRBV3-1 ASSFLAGSTDTQY
TRBJ2-5 TRBV30 AWNTGTGQETQY
TRBJ2-2 TRBV18 ASSPKNRTRTGELF
- TRBV20-1 SATKLAGGHTDTQH
TRBJ2-7 TRBV7-9 ASSLATYEQY
TRBJ2-2 TRBV4-1 ASSPFDTGELF
TRBJ2-3 TRBV5-1 ASSQRGGTRTDTQY